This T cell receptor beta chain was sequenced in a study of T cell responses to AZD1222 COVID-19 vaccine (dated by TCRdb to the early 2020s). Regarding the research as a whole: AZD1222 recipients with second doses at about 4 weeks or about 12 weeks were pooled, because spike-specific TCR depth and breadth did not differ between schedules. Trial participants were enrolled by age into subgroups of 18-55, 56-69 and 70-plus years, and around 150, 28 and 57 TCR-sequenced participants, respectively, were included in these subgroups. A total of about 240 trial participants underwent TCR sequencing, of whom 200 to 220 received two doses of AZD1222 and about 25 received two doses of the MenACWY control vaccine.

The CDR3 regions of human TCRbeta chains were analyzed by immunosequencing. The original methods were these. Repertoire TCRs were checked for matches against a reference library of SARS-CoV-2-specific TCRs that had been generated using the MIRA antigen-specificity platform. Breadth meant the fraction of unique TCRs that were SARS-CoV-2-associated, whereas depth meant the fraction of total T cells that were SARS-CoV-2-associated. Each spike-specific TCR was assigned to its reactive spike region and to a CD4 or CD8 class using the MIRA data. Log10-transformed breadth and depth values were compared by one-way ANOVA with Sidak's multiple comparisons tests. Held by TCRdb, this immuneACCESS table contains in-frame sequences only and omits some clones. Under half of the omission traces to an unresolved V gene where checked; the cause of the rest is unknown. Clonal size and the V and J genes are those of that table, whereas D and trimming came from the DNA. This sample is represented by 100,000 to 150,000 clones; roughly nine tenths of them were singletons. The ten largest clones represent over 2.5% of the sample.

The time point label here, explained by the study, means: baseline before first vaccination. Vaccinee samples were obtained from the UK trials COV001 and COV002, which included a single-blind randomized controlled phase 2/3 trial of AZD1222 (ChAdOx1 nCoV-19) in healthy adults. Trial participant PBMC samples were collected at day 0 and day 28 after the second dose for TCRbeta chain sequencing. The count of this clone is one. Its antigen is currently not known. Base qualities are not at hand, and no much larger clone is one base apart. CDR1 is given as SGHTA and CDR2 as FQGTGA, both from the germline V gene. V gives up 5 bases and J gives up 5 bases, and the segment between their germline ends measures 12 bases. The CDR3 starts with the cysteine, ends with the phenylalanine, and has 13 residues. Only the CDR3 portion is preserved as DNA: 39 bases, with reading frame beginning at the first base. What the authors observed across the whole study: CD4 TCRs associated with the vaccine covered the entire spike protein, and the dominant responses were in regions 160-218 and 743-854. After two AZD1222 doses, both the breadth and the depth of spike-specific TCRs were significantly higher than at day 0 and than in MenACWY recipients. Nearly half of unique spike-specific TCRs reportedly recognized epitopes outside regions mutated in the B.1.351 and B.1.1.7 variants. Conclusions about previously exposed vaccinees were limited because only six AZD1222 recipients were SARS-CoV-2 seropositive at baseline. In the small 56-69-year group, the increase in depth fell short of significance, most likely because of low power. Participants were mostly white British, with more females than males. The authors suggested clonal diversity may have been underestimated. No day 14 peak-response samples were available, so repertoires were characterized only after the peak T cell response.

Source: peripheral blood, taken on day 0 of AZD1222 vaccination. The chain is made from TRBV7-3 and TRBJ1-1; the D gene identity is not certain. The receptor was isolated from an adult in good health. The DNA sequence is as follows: TGTGCCAGCAGCATCCGTAGAGAGACTGAAGCTTTCTTT. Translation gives CASSIRRETEAFF.